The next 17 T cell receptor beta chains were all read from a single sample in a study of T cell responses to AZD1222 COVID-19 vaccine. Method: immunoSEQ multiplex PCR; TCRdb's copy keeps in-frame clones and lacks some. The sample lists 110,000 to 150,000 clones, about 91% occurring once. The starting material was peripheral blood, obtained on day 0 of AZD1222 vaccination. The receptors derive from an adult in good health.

CDR3 in amino acids: CASSHGREKLFF. For the CDR3, the DNA is TGTGCCAGCAGCCACGGGCGTGAAAAACTGTTTTTT. The chain employs TRBV6-2 or TRBV6-3 and TRBJ1-4, with D unresolved. The V gene lost 6 bases and the J gene lost 7 bases, with 9 bases spanning the gap. This CDR3 is 12 amino acids long. Germline lookup yields CDR1 MNHEY and CDR2 SVGEGT.

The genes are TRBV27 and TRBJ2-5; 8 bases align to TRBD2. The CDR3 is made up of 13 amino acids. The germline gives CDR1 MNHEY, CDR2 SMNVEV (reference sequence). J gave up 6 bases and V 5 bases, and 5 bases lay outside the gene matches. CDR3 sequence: CASSPGLAQTQYF. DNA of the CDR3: TGTGCCAGCAGTCCCGGACTAGCCCAGACCCAGTACTTC.

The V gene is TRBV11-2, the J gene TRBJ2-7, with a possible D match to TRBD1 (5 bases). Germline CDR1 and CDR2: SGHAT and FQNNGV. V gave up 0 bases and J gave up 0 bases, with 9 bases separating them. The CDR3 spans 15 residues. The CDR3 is CASSLDLGASYEQYF. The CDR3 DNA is TGTGCCAGCAGCTTAGATCTAGGGGCCTCCTACGAGCAGTACTTC. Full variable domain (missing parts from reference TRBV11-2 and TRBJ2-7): EAGVAQSPRYKIIEKRQSVAFWCNPISGHATLYWYQQILGQGPKLLIQFQNNGVVDDSQLPKDRFSAERLKGVDSTLKIQPAKLEDSAVYLCASSLDLGASYEQYFGPGTRLTVT.

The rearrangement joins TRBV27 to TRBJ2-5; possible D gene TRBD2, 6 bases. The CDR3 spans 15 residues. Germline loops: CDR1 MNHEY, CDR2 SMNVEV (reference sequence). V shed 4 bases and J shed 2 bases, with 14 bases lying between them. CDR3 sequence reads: CASSSEGNPQETQYF. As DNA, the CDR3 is TGTGCCAGCAGTTCGGAGGGAAACCCTCAAGAGACCCAGTACTTC.

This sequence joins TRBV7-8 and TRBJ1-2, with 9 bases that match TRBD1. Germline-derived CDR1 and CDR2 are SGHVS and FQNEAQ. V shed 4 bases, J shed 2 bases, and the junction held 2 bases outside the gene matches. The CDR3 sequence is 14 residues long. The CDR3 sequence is CASSWDRENYGYTF. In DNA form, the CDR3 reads TGTGCCAGCAGCTGGGACAGGGAGAACTATGGCTACACCTTC.

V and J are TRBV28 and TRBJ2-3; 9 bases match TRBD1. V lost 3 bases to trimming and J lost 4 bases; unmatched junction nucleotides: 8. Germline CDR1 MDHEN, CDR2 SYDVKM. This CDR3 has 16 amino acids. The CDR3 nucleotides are TGTGCCAGCAGTTTTCGGACAGGGGAGGGTCCAGATACGCAGTATTTT. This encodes CASSFRTGEGPDTQYF. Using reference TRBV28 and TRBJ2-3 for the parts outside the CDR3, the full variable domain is DVKVTQSSRYLVKRTGEKVFLECVQDMDHENMFWYRQDPGLGLRLIYFSYDVKMKEKGDIPEGYSVSREKKERFSLILESASTNQTSMYLCASSFRTGEGPDTQYFGPGTRLTVL.

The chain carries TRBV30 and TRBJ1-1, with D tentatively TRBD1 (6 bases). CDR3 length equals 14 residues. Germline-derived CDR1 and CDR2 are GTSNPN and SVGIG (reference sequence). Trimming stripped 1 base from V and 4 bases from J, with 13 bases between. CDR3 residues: CAWSATGSGTEAFF. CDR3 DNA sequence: TGTGCCTGGAGTGCCACAGGGTCGGGCACTGAAGCTTTCTTT.

The chain's CDR3 is CASSLSRGGIKTDTQYF. DNA of the CDR3: TGTGCCAGCAGTTTAAGCAGGGGAGGGATTAAGACAGATACGCAGTATTTT. The chain couples TRBV2 to TRBJ2-3; tentatively, D is TRBD2 (7 bases). Germline-derived CDR1 and CDR2 are SNHLY and FYNNEI. The V gene lost 5 bases and the J gene lost 3 bases, with 21 bases spanning the gap. This CDR3 has 17 amino acids. Full variable domain (outside the CDR3, taken from reference TRBV2 and TRBJ2-3): EPEVTQTPSHQVTQMGQEVILRCVPISNHLYFYWYRQILGQKVEFLVSFYNNEISEKSEIFDDQFSVERPDGSNFTLKIRSTKLEDSAMYFCASSLSRGGIKTDTQYFGPGTRLTVL.

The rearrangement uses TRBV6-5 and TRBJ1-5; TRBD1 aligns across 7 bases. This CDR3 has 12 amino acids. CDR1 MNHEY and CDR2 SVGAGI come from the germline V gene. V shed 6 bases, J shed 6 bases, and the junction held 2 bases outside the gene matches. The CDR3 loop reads CASRTGFQPQHF. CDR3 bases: TGTGCCAGCAGGACAGGGTTTCAGCCCCAGCATTTT.

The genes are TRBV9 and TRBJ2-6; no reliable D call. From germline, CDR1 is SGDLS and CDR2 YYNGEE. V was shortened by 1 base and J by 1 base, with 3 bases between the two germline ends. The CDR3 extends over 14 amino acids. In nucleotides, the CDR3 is TGTGCCAGCAGCGTACAATCTGGGGCCAACGTCCTGACTTTC. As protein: CASSVQSGANVLTF.

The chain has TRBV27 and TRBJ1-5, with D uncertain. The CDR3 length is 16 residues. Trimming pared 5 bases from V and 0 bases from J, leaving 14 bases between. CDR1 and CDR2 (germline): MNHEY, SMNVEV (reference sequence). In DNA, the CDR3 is TGTGCCAGCAGTCCCACGTTGGGGAATAGCAATCAGCCCCAGCATTTT. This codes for CASSPTLGNSNQPQHF.

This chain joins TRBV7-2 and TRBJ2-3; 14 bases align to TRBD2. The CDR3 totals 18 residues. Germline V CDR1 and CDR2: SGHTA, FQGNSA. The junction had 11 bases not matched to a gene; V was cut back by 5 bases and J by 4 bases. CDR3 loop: CASSAMGTSGSSSDTQYF. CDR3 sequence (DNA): TGTGCCAGCAGCGCAATGGGGACTAGCGGGAGTTCGTCAGATACGCAGTATTTT. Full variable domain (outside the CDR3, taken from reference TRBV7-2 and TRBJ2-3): GAGVSQSPSNKVTEKGKDVELRCDPISGHTALYWYRQSLGQGLEFLIYFQGNSAPDKSGLPSDRFSAERTGGSVSTLTIQRTQQEDSAVYLCASSAMGTSGSSSDTQYFGPGTRLTVL.

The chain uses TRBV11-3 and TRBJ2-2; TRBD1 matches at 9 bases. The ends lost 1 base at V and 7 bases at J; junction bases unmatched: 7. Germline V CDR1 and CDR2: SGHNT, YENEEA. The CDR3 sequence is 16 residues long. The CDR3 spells CASSLGNRGQGGELFF. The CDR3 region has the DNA TGTGCCAGCAGCTTAGGCAACAGGGGGCAAGGCGGGGAGCTGTTTTTT.

The CDR3 loop reads CASRTPGGPTGELFF. CDR3 nucleotide sequence: TGTGCCAGTAGGACTCCAGGGGGCCCCACCGGGGAGCTGTTTTTT. The chain combines TRBV7-2 with TRBJ2-2; 8 bases are a match to TRBD1. J was trimmed by 4 bases and V by 9 bases; bases with no gene match: 10. CDR1 and CDR2 (germline): SGHTA, FQGNSA. The CDR3 sequence is 15 residues long.

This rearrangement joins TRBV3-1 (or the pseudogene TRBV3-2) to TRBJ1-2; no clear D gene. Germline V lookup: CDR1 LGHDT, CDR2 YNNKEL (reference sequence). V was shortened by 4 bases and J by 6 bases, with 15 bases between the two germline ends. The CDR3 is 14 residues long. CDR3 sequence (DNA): TGTGCCAGCAGCCCCTCAGGTCGTCCGGATGGCTACACCTTC. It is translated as CASSPSGRPDGYTF.

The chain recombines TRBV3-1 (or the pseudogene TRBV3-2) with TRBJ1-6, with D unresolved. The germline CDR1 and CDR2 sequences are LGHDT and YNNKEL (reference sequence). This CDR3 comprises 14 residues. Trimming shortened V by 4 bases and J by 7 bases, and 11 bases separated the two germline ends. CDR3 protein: CASSRPGKNSPLHF. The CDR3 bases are TGTGCCAGCAGCCGCCCCGGGAAGAATTCACCCCTCCACTTT.

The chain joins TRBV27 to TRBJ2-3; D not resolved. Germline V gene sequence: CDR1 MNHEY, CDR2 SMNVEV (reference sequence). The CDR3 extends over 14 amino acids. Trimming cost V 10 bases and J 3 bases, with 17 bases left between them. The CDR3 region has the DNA TGTGCCACCCGTATGGCCAAGAGGACAGATACGCAGTATTTT. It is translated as CATRMAKRTDTQYF.